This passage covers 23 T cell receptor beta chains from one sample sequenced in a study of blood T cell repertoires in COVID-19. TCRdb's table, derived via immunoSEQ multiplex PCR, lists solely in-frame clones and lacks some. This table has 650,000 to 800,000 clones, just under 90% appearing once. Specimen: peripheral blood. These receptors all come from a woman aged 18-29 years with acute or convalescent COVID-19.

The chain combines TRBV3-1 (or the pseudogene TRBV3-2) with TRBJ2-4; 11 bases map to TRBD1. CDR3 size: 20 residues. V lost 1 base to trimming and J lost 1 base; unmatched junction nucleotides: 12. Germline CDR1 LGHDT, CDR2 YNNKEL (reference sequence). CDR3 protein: CASSQVGQGGSRFAKNIQYF. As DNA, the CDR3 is TGTGCCAGCAGCCAAGTGGGACAGGGGGGATCTCGGTTCGCCAAAAACATTCAGTACTTC.

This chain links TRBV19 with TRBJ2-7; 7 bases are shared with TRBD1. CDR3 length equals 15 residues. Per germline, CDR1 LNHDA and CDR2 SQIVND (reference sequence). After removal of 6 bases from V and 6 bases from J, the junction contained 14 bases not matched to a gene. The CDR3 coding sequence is TGTGCCAGTAGCTCCGGAGACAGGGTAATTACCGAGCAGTACTTC. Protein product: CASSSGDRVITEQYF.

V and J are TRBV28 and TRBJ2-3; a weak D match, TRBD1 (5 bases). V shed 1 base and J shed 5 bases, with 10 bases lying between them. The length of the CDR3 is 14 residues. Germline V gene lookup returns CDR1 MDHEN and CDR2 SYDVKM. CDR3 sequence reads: CASSLSPRGDTQYF. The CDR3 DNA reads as TGTGCCAGCAGTTTATCACCAAGGGGAGATACGCAGTATTTT. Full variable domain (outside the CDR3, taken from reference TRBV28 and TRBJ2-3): DVKVTQSSRYLVKRTGEKVFLECVQDMDHENMFWYRQDPGLGLRLIYFSYDVKMKEKGDIPEGYSVSREKKERFSLILESASTNQTSMYLCASSLSPRGDTQYFGPGTRLTVL.

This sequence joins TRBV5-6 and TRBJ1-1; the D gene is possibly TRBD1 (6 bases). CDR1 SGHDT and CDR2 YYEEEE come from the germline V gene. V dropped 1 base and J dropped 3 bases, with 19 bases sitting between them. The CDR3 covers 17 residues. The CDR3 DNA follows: TGTGCCAGCAGCTTGCGGAAGATACAGGGAATTCACACTGAAGCTTTCTTT. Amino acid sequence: CASSLRKIQGIHTEAFF.

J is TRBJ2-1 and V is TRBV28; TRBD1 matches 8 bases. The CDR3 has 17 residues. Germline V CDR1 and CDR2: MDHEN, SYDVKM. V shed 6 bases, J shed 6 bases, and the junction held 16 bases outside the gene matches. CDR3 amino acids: CASRPPFGQGNGNEQFF. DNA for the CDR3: TGTGCCAGCAGGCCCCCCTTCGGACAGGGAAACGGCAATGAGCAGTTCTTC.

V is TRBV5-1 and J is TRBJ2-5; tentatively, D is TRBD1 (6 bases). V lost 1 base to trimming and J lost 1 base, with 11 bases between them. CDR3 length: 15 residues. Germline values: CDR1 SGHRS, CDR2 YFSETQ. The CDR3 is CASSLMGDTQETQYF. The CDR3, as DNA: TGCGCCAGCAGCTTGATGGGGGACACCCAAGAGACCCAGTACTTC.

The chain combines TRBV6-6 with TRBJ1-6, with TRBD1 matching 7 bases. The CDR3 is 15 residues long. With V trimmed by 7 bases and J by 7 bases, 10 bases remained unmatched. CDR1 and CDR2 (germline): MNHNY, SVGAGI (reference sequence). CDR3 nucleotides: TGTGCCAGCACCTTACGACAGGGCTCGAATTCACCCCTCCACTTT. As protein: CASTLRQGSNSPLHF.

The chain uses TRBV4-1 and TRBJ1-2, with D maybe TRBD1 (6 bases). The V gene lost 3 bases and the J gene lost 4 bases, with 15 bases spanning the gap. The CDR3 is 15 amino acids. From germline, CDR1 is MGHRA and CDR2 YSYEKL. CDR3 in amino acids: CASSHPGRGAYGYTF. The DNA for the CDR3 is TGCGCCAGCAGCCACCCCGGCCGGGGGGCCTATGGCTACACCTTC.

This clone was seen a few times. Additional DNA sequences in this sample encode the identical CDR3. The CDR3 nucleotides read TGTGCCAGCAGCTTGGGCAGGGCGGGAAACACCATATATTTT. This codes for CASSLGRAGNTIYF. The genes are TRBV5-6 and TRBJ1-3, with D perhaps TRBD1 (5 bases). The germline V gene encodes CDR1 SGHDT and CDR2 YYEEEE. The CDR3 runs to 14 residues. V was trimmed by 0 bases and J by 4 bases, leaving 8 bases between them.

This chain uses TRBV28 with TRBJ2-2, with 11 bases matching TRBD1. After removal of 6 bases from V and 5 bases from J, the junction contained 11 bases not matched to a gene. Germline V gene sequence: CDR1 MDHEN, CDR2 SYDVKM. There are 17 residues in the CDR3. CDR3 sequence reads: CASSLFLGQGATGELFF. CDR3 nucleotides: TGTGCCAGCAGCTTGTTTCTCGGACAGGGGGCGACCGGGGAGCTGTTTTTT.

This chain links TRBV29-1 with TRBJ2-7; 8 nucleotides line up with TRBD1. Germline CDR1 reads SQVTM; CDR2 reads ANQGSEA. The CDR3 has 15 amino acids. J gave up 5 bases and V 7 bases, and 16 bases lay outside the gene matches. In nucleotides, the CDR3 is TGCAGCGCAATGTCCCCTTTCACAGGGGGAGACGAGCAGTACTTC. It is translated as CSAMSPFTGGDEQYF.

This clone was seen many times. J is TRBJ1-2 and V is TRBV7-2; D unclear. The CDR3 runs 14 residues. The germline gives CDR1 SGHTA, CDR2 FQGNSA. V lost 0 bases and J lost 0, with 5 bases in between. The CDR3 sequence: CASSLAGANYGYTF. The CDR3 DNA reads TGTGCCAGCAGCTTAGCCGGAGCTAACTATGGCTACACCTTC. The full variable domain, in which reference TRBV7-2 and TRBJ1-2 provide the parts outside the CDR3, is GAGVSQSPSNKVTEKGKDVELRCDPISGHTALYWYRQSLGQGLEFLIYFQGNSAPDKSGLPSDRFSAERTGGSVSTLTIQRTQQEDSAVYLCASSLAGANYGYTFGSGTRLTVV.

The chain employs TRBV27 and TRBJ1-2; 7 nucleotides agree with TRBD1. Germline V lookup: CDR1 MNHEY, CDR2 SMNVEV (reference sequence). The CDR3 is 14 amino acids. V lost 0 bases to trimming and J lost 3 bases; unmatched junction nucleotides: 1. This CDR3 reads CASSLSGGDYGYTF. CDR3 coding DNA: TGTGCCAGCAGTTTATCAGGGGGCGACTATGGCTACACCTTC.

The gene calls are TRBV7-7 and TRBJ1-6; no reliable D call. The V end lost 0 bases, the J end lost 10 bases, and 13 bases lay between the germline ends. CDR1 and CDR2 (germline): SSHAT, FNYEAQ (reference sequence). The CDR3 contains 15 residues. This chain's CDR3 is CASSLAGIWRSPLHF. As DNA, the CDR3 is TGTGCCAGCAGCTTAGCTGGCATTTGGAGGTCACCCCTCCACTTT.

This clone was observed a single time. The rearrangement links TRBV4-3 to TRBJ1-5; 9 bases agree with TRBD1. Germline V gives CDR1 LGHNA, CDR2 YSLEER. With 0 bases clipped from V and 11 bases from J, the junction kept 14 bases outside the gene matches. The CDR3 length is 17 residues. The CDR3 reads CASSQDWDREVSGAQHF. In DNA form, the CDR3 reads TGCGCCAGCAGCCAAGATTGGGACAGGGAGGTCTCCGGGGCCCAGCATTTT.

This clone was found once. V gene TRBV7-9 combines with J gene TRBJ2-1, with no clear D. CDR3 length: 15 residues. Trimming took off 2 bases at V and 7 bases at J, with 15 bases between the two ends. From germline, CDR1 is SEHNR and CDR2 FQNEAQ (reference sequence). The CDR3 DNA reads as TGTGCCAGCAGCTTAAAACAGTCATCGATTAATGAGCAGTTCTTC. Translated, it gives CASSLKQSSINEQFF. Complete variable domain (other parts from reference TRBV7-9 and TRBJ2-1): DTGVSQNPRHKITKRGQNVTFRCDPISEHNRLYWYRQTLGQGPEFLTYFQNEAQLEKSRLLSDRFSAERPKGSFSTLEIQRTEQGDSAMYLCASSLKQSSINEQFFGPGTRLTVL.

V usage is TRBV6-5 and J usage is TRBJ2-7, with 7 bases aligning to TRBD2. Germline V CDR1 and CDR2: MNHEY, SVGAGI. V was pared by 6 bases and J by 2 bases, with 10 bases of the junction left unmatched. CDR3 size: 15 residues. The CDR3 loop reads CASRGQRGTPYEQYF. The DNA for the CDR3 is TGTGCCAGCAGAGGGCAGCGGGGTACCCCCTACGAGCAGTACTTC.

CDR3 amino acids: CASSRGSGANVLTF. CDR3 DNA: TGTGCCAGTAGTCGGGGCTCTGGGGCCAACGTCCTGACTTTC. This chain uses TRBV19 with TRBJ2-6; D is possibly TRBD2 (5 bases). Between the trimmed V and J ends, which lost 5 bases and 0 bases, there was a span of 5 bases. Per the germline V gene, CDR1 is LNHDA and CDR2 is SQIVND (reference sequence). The CDR3 covers 14 residues. Variable domain in full (rest from reference TRBV19 and TRBJ2-6): DGGITQSPKYLFRKEGQNVTLSCEQNLNHDAMYWYRQDPGQGLRLIYYSQIVNDFQKGDIAEGYSVSREKKESFPLTVTSAQKNPTAFYLCASSRGSGANVLTFGAGSRLTVL.

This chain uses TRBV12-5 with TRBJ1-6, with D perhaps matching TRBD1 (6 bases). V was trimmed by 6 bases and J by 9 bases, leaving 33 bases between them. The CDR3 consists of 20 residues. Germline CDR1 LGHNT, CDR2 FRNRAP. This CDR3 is CASGRATLRTESWQGSPLHF. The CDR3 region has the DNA TGTGCTAGTGGCCGTGCCACCCTTAGGACAGAAAGCTGGCAGGGTTCACCCCTCCACTTT.

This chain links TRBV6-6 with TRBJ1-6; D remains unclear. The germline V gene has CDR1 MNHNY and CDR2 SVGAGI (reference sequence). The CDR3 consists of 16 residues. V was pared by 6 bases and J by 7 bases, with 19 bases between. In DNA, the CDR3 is TGTGCCAGCAGCTACCCGACTAGGTCGCCCAATTCACCCCTCCACTTT. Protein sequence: CASSYPTRSPNSPLHF.

The CDR3 DNA is TGTGCCAGCAGTTTAAACCCTTTTGGCGGGGCTTTCTTT. Translation: CASSLNPFGGAFF. This chain connects TRBV12-3 or TRBV12-4 to TRBJ1-1, with D uncertain. V shed 2 bases and J shed 11 bases, with 15 bases lying between them. There are 13 residues in the CDR3.

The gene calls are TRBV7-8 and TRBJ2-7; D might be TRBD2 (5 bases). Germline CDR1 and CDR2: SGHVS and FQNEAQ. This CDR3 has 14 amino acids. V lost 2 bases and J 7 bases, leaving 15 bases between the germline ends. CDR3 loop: CASSLMQSTGEQYF. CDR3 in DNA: TGTGCCAGCAGCTTAATGCAGTCTACGGGGGAGCAGTACTTC.

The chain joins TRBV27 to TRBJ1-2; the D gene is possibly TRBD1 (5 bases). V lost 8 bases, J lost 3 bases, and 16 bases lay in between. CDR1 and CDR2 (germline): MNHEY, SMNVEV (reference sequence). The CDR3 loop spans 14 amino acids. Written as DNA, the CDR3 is TGTGCCAGCGCAGGGTCCCCCCTAGACTATGGCTACACCTTC. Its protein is CASAGSPLDYGYTF.